What follows describes a single TCR beta chain. This CDR3 has 12 residues. Per germline, CDR1 MNHNS and CDR2 SASEGT. With 6 bases removed from V and 4 bases from J, the gap between germline ends came to 9 bases. Clones were sequenced by immunoSEQ multiplex PCR, and TCRdb holds only the in-frame ones, with some missing. The sample includes 80,000 or so clones, 92% of them seen just once. This sample was included in a study of graft-versus-host responses after intestinal transplantation. Study background: Recipients uniformly received anti-thymocyte globulin induction, followed by tacrolimus and steroids for 2 to 4 years.

The source of this sequence is a human patient who received an intestinal transplant, so some T cells may come from the graft donor. V and J are TRBV6-1 and TRBJ2-5, with D hard to call. Material: PBMCs, obtained 98 days after intestinal transplantation. CDR3 region: CASRSSRETQYF. The CDR3 DNA reads as TGTGCCAGCAGAAGTAGTCGAGAGACCCAGTACTTC.